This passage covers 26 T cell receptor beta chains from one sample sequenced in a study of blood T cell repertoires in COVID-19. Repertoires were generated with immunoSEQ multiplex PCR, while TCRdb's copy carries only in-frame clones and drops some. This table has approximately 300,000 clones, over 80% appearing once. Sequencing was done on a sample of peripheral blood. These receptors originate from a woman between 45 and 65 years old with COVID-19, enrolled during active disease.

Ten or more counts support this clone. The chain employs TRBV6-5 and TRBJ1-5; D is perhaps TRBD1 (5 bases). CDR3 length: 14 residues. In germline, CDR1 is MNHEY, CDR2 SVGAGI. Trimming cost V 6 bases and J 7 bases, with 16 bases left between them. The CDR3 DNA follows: TGTGCCAGCAGACAGAGCGGGGGTGGCCAGCCCCAGCATTTT. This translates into CASRQSGGGQPQHF.

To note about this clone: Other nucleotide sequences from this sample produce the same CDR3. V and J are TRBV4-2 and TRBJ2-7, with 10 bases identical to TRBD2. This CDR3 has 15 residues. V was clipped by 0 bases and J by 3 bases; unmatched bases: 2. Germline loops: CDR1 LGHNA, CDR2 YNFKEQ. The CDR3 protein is CASSQDLAGVYEQYF. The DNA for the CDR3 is TGTGCCAGCAGCCAAGACCTAGCGGGGGTCTACGAGCAGTACTTC.

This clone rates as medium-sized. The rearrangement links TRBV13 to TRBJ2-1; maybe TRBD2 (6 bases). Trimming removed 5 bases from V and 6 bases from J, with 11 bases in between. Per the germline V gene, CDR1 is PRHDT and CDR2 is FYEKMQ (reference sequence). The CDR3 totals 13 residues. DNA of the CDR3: TGTGCCAGCAGCAAACGGGACTCCAATGAGCAGTTCTTC. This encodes CASSKRDSNEQFF.

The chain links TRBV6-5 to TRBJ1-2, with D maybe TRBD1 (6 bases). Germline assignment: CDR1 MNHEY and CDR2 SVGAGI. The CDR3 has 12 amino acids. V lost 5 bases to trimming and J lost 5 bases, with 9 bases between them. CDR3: CASSPTGYGYTF. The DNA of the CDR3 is TGTGCCAGCAGTCCGACAGGTTATGGCTACACCTTC.

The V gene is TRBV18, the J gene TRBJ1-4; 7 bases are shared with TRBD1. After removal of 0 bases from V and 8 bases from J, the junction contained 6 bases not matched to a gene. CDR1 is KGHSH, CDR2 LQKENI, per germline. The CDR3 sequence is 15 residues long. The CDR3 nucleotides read TGTGCCAGCTCACCACCGGATAGGGGGCAGGAAAAACTGTTTTTT. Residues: CASSPPDRGQEKLFF. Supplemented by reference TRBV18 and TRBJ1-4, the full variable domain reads NAGVMQNPRHLVRRRGQEARLRCSPMKGHSHVYWYRQLPEEGLKFMVYLQKENIIDESGMPKERFSAEFPKEGPSILRIQQVVRGDSAAYFCASSPPDRGQEKLFFGSGTQLSVL.

CDR3 in DNA: TGTGCCATCCGGTCTAGCGAGAACAAAGAGACCCAGTACTTC. Protein sequence: CAIRSSENKETQYF. The rearrangement joins TRBV10-3 to TRBJ2-5; TRBD2 is a possible D gene (6 bases). Germline V gene lookup returns CDR1 ENHRY and CDR2 SYGVKD. Trimming removed 8 bases at V and 3 bases at J, with 16 bases between. The CDR3 has 14 amino acids.

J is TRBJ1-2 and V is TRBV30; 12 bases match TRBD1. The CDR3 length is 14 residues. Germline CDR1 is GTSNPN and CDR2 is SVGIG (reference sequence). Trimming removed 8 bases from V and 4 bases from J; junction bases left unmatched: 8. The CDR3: CARDRGLRGYGYTF. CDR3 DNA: TGTGCCCGGGACAGGGGGCTGAGGGGCTATGGCTACACCTTC.

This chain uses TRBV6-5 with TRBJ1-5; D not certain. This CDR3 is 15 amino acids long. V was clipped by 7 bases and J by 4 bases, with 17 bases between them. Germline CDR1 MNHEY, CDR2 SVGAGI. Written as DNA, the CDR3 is TGTGCCAGCAAAGTATTCCGGGAAACGAATCAGCCCCAGCATTTT. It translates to CASKVFRETNQPQHF.

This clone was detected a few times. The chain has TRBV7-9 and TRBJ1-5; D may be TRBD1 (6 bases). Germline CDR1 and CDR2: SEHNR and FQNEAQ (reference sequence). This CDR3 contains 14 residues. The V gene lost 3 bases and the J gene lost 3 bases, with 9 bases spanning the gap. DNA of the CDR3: TGTGCCAGCAGCTTTAGGGGGTCCAATCAGCCCCAGCATTTT. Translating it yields CASSFRGSNQPQHF.

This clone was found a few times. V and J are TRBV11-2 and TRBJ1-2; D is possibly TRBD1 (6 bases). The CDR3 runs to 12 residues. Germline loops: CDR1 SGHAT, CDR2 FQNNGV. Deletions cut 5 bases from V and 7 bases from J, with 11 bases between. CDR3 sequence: CASSNRGFGYTF. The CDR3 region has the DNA TGTGCCAGCAGCAATAGGGGGTTTGGCTACACCTTC.

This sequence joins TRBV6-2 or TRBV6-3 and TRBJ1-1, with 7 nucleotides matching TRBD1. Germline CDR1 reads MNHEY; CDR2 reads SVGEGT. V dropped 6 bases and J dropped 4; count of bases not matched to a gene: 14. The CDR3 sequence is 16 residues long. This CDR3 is CASSRGTDPHGTEAFF. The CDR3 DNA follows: TGTGCCAGCAGCCGTGGGACAGATCCCCATGGCACTGAAGCTTTCTTT.

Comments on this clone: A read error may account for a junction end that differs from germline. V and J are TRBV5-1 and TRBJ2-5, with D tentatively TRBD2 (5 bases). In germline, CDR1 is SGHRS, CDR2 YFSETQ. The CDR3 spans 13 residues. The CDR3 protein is CASSLESSVPRDF. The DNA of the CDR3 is TGCGCCAGCAGCTTGGAGTCGAGTGTGCCGAGGGACTTC.

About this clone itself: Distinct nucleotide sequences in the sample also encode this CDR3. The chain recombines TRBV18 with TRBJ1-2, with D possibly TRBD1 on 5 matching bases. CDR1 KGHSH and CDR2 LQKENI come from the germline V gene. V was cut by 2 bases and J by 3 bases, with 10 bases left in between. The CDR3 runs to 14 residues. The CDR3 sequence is CASSPGQGDYGYTF. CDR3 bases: TGTGCCAGCTCACCAGGGCAGGGTGACTATGGCTACACCTTC.

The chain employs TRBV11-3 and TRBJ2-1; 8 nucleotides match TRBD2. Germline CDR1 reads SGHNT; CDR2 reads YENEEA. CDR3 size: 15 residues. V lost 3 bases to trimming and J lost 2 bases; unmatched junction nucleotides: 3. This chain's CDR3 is CASSFREGPYNEQFF. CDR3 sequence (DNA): TGTGCCAGCAGCTTCCGGGAGGGCCCCTACAATGAGCAGTTCTTC. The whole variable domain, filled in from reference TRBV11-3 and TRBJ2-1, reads EAGVVQSPRYKIIEKKQPVAFWCNPISGHNTLYWYLQNLGQGPELLIRYENEEAVDDSQLPKDRFSAERLKGVDSTLKIQPAELGDSAVYLCASSFREGPYNEQFFGPGTRLTVL.

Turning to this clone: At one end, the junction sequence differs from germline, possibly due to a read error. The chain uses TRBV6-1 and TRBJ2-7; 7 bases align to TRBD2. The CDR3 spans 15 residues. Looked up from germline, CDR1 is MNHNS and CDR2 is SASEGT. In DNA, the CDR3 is TGTGCCAGCAGGGAAGCGGCGGGAGCGGGCTACGAGCAGTACTTC. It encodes CASREAAGAGYEQYF.

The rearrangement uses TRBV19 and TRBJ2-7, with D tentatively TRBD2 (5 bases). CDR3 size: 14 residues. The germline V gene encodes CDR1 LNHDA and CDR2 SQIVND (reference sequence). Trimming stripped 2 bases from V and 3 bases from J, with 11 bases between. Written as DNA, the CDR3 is TGTGCCAGTAGTATAAGTAGGGAGAACTACGAGCAGTACTTC. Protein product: CASSISRENYEQYF.

This CDR3 is CASAQGRLAGGRGKETQYF. The CDR3 nucleotides read TGTGCCAGCGCCCAAGGCCGCCTAGCGGGAGGGAGAGGAAAAGAGACCCAGTACTTC. The chain has TRBV9 and TRBJ2-5; 12 nucleotides match TRBD2. Germline V lookup: CDR1 SGDLS, CDR2 YYNGEE. The CDR3 is 19 amino acids. The ends lost 7 bases at V and 3 bases at J; junction bases unmatched: 19.

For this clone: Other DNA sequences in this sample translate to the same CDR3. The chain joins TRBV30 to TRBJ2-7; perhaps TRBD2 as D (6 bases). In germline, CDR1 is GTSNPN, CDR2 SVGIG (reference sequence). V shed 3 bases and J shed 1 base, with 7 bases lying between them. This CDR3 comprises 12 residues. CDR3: CAWSRGSYEQYF. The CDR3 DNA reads TGTGCCTGGAGCCGGGGGTCCTACGAGCAGTACTTC.

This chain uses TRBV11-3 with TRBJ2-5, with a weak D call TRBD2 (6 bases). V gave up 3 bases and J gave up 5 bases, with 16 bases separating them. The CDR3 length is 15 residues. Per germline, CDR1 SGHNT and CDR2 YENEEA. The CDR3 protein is CASSFRDSPGETQYF. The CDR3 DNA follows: TGTGCCAGCAGCTTTCGGGACTCCCCTGGGGAGACCCAGTACTTC.

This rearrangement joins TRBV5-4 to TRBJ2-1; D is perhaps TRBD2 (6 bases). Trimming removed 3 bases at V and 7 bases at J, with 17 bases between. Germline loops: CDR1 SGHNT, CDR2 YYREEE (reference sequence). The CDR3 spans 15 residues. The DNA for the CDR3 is TGTGCCAGCAGCTCGGGCGGGGACGGAAATAATGAGCAGTTCTTC. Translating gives CASSSGGDGNNEQFF.

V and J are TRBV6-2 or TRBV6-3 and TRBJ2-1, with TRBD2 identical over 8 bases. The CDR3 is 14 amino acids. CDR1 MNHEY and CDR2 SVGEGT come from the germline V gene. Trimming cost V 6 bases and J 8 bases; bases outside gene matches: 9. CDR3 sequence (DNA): TGTGCCAGCAGCCCCGCGGGGGGCAGCTATGAGCAGTTCTTC. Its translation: CASSPAGGSYEQFF.

CDR3 bases: TGTGCCAGCTCACCACTTCTGCTAGCAAGACGCGTCTCTAGCACAGATACGCAGTATTTT. Translating gives CASSPLLLARRVSSTDTQYF. The gene calls are TRBV18 and TRBJ2-3; possibly TRBD2 for D (5 bases). CDR1 and CDR2 from the germline V gene are KGHSH and LQKENI. This CDR3 is built from 20 residues. V lost 1 base to trimming and J lost 0 bases, with 23 bases between them.

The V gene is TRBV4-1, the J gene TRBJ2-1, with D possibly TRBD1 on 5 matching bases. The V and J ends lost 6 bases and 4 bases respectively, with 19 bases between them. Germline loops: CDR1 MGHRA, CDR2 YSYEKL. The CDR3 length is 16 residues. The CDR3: CASRDTQAPLYNEQFF. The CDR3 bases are TGCGCCAGCAGGGACACCCAAGCACCTCTATACAATGAGCAGTTCTTC.

This CDR3 is CATSDPLTGGSYNEQFF. The CDR3 nucleotides read TGTGCCACCAGTGATCCCTTGACAGGGGGCTCCTACAATGAGCAGTTCTTC. V gene TRBV24-1 combines with J gene TRBJ2-1; TRBD1 agrees at 9 bases. V was pared by 3 bases and J by 0 bases, with 5 bases of the junction left unmatched. Germline V gene lookup returns CDR1 KGHDR and CDR2 SFDVKD. CDR3 size: 17 residues.

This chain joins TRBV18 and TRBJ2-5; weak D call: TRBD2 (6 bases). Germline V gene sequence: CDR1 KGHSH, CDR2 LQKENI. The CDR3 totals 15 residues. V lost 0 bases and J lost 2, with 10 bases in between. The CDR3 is CASSPPGGGQETQYF. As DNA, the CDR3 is TGTGCCAGCTCACCACCGGGCGGAGGGCAAGAGACCCAGTACTTC.

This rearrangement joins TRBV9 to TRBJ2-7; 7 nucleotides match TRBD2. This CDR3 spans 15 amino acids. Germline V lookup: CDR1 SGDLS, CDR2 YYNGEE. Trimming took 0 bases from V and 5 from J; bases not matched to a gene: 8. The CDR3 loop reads CASSVGGGAHHEQYF. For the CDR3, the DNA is TGTGCCAGCAGCGTAGGGGGGGGAGCTCACCACGAGCAGTACTTC.